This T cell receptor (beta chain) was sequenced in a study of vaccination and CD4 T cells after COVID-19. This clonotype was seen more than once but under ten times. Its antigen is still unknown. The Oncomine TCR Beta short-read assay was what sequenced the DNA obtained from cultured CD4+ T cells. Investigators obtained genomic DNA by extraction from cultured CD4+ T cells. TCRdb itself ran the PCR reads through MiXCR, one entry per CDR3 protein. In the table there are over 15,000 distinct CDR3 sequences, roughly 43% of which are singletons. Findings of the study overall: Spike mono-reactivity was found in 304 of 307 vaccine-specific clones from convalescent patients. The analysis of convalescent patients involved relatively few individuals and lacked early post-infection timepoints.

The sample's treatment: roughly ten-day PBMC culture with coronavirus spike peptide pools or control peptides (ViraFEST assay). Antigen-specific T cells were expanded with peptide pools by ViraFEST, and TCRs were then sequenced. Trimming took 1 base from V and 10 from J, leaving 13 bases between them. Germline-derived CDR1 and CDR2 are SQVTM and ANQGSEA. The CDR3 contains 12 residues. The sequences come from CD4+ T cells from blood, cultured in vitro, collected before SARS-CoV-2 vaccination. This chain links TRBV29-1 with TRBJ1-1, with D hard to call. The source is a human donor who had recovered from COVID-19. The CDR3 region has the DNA TGCAGCGTTGAAGGGGGTGCGGCCGGAGCTTTCTTT. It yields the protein CSVEGGAAGAFF.